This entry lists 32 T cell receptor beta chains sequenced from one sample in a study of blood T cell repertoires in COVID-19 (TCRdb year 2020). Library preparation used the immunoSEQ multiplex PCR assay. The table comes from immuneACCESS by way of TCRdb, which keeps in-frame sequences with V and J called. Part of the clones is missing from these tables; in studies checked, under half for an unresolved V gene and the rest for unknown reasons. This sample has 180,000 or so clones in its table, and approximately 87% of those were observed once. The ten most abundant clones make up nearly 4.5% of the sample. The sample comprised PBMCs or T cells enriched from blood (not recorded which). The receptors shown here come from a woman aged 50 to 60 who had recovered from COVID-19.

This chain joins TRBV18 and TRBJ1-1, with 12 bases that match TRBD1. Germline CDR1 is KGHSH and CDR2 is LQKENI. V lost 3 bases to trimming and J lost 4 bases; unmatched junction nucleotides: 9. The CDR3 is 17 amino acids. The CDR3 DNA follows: TGTGCCAGCTCACCTAAAGGGACAGGGGGCGGAGGCACTGAAGCTTTCTTT. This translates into CASSPKGTGGGGTEAFF.

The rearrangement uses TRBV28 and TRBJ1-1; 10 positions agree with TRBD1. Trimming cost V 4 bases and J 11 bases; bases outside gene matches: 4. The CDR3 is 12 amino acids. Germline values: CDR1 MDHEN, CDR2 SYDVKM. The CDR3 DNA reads TGTGCCAGCAGTTGGGGACAGGGGAACGCTTTCTTT. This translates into CASSWGQGNAFF. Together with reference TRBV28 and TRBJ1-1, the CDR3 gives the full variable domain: DVKVTQSSRYLVKRTGEKVFLECVQDMDHENMFWYRQDPGLGLRLIYFSYDVKMKEKGDIPEGYSVSREKKERFSLILESASTNQTSMYLCASSWGQGNAFFGQGTRLTVV.

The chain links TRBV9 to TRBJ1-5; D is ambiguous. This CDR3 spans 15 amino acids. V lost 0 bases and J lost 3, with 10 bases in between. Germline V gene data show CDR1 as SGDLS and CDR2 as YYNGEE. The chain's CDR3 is CASSVAGEINQPQHF. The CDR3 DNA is TGTGCCAGCAGCGTAGCTGGGGAGATCAATCAGCCCCAGCATTTT.

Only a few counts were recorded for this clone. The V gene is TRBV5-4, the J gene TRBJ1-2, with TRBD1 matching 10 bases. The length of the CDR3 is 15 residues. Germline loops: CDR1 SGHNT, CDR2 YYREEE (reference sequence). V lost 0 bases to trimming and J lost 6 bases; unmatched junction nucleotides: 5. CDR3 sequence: CASSLGQGALNGYTF. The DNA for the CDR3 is TGTGCCAGCAGCTTGGGACAGGGGGCACTTAATGGCTACACCTTC.

The CDR3 protein is CASSKLVGVGTEAFF. The CDR3, as DNA: TGTGCCAGCAGCAAACTCGTAGGGGTCGGCACTGAAGCTTTCTTT. This chain connects TRBV6-2 or TRBV6-3 to TRBJ1-1; TRBD1 might be the D (5 bases). Germline assignment: CDR1 MNHEY and CDR2 SVGEGT. Trimming removed 6 bases from V and 4 bases from J, with 18 bases in between. CDR3 length equals 15 residues.

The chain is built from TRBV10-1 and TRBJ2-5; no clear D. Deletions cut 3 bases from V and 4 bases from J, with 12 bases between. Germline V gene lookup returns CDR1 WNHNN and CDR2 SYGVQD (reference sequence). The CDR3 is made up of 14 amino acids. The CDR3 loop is CASSDEEILETQYF. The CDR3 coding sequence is TGCGCCAGCAGTGATGAGGAGATTTTAGAGACCCAGTACTTC.

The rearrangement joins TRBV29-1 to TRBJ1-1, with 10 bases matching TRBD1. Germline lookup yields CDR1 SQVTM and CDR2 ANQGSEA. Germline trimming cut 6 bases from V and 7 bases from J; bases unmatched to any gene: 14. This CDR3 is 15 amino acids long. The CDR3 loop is CSVLARGTGVGEAFF. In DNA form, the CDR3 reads TGCAGCGTCCTCGCAAGGGGGACAGGGGTAGGTGAAGCTTTCTTT.

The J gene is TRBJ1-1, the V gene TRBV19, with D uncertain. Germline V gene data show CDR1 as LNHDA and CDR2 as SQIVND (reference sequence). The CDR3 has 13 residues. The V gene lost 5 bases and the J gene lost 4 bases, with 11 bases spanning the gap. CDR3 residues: CASSPTVGTEAFF. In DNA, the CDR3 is TGTGCCAGTAGTCCTACGGTCGGCACTGAAGCTTTCTTT.

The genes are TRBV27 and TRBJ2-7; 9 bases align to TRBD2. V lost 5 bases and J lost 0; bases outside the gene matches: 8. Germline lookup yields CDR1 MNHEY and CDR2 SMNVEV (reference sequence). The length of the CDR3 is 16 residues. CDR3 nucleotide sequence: TGTGCCAGCAGTCGGACCGGGACTAGCAACTCCTACGAGCAGTACGTC. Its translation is CASSRTGTSNSYEQYV.

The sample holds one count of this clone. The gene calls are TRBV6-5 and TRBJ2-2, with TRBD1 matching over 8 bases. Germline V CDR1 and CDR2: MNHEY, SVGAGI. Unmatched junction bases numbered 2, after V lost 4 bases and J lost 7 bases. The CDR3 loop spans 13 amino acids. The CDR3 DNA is TGTGCCAGCAGTTTAACAGGGGGCGGGGAGCTGTTTTTT. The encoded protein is CASSLTGGGELFF.

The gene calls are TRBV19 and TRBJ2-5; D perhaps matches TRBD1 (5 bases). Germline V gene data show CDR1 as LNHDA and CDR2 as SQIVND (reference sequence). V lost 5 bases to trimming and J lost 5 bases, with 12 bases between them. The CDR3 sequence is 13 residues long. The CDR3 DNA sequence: TGTGCCAGTAGTCTCCGGTGGGGCGAGACCCAGTACTTC. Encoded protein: CASSLRWGETQYF. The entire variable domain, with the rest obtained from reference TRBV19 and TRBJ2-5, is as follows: DGGITQSPKYLFRKEGQNVTLSCEQNLNHDAMYWYRQDPGQGLRLIYYSQIVNDFQKGDIAEGYSVSREKKESFPLTVTSAQKNPTAFYLCASSLRWGETQYFGPGTRLLVL.

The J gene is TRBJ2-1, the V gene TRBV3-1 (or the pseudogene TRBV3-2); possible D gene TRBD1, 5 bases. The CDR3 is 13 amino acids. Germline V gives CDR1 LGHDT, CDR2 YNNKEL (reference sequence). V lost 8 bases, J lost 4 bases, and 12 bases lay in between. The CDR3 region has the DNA TGTGCCAGCGGTTTGACAGAGTACAATGAGCAGTTCTTC. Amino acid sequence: CASGLTEYNEQFF.

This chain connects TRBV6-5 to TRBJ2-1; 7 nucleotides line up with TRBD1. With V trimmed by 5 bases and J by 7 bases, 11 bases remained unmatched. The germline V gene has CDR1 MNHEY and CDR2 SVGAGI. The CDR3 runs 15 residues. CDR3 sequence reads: CASSPETGIPNEQFF. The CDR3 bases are TGTGCCAGCAGTCCAGAGACAGGGATCCCTAATGAGCAGTTCTTC.

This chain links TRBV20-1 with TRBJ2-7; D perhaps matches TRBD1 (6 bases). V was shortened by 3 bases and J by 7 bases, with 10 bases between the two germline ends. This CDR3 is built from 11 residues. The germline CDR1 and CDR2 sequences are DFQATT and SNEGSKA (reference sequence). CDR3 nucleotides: TGCAGTGCTAGTACAGGGAAGGAGCAGTACGTC. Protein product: CSASTGKEQYV.

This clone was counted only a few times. In nucleotides, the CDR3 is TGTGCCAGCAGCGTGGACAGAACGGCCTATGGCTACACCTTC. It translates to CASSVDRTAYGYTF. This chain uses TRBV5-4 with TRBJ1-2; tentative D call: TRBD1 (6 bases). V lost 4 bases, J lost 4 bases, and 14 bases lay in between. Germline V CDR1 and CDR2: SGHNT, YYREEE (reference sequence). This CDR3 region has 14 residues.

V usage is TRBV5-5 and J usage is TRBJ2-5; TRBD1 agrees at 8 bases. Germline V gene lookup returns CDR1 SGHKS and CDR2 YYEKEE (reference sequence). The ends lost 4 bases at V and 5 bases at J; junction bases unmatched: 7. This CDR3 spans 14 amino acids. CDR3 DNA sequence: TGTGCCAGCAGCCCGGCAGGGGGCAGGGAGACCCAGTACTTC. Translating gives CASSPAGGRETQYF.

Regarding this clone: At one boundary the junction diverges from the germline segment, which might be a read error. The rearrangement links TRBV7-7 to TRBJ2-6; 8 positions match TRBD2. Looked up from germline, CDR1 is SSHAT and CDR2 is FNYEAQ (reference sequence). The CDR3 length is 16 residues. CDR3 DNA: TGTGCTAGCAGCGAACGGGGGGGTACTGGGGCCAACGTCCTGACTTTC. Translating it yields CASSERGGTGANVLTF.

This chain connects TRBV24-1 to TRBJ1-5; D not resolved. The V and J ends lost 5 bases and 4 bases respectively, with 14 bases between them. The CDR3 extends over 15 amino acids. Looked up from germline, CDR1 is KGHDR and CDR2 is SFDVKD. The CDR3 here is CATSAPVVQNQPQHF. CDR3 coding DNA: TGTGCCACCAGTGCTCCGGTGGTCCAAAATCAGCCCCAGCATTTT.

This CDR3 reads CAWRTGSFTEQYV. As DNA, the CDR3 is TGTGCCTGGAGGACCGGGAGTTTTACCGAGCAGTACGTC. The J gene is TRBJ2-7, the V gene TRBV30; possibly TRBD2 for D (6 bases). CDR1 and CDR2 (germline): GTSNPN, SVGIG (reference sequence). V dropped 3 bases and J dropped 6 bases, with 15 bases sitting between them. CDR3 length: 13 amino acids.

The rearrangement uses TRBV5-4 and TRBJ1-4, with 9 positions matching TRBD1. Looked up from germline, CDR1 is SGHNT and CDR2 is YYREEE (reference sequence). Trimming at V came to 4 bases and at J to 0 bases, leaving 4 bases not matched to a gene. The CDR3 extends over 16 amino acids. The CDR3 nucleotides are TGTGCCAGCAGCCAGGGACAGGGTACAACTAATGAAAAACTGTTTTTT. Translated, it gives CASSQGQGTTNEKLFF.

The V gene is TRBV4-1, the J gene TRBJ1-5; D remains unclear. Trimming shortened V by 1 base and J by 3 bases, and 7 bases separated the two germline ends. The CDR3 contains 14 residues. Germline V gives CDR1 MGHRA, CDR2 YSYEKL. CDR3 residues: CASSQAGNNQPQHF. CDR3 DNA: TGCGCCAGCAGCCAAGCAGGAAACAATCAGCCCCAGCATTTT.

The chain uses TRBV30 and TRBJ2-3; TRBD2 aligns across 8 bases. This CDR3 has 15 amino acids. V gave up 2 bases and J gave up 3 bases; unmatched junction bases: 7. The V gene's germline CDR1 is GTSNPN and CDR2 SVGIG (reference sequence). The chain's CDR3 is CAWSFGGGRTDTQYF. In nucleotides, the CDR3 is TGTGCCTGGAGTTTCGGGGGGGGCCGTACAGATACGCAGTATTTT.

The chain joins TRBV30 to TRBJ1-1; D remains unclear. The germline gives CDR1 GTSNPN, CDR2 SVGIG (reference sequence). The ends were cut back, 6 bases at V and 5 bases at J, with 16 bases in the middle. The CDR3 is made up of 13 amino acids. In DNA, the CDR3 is TGTGCCTGTTCTACGGGAGACGGGACTGAAGCTTTCTTT. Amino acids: CACSTGDGTEAFF.

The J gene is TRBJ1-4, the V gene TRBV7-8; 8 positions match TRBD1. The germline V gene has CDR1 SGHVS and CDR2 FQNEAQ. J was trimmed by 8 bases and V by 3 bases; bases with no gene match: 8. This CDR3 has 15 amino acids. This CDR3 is CASSLGTGIGEKLFF. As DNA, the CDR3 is TGTGCCAGCAGCTTGGGGACAGGAATTGGGGAAAAACTGTTTTTT.

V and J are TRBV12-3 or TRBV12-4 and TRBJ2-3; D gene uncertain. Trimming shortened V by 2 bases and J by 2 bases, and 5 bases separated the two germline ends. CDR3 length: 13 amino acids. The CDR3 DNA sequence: TGTGCCAGCAGTTTAAGCCCCACAGATACGCAGTATTTT. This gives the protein CASSLSPTDTQYF.

CDR3 in DNA: TGCGCCAGCAGCGACATTTTGGGGGCATCAGATACGCAGTATTTT. Translated, it gives CASSDILGASDTQYF. The chain employs TRBV4-1 and TRBJ2-3; TRBD1 might be the D (6 bases). Between the trimmed V and J ends, which lost 5 bases and 4 bases, there was a span of 16 bases. Germline lookup yields CDR1 MGHRA and CDR2 YSYEKL. The CDR3 length is 15 residues.

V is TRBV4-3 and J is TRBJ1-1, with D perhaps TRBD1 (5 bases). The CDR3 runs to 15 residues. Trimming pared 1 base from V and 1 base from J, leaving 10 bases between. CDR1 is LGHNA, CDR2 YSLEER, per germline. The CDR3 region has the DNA TGCGCCAGCAGCCAAGGGCAGGGTCCGAACACTGAAGCTTTCTTT. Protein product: CASSQGQGPNTEAFF.

CDR3 sequence: CASSPLGSYNQPQHF. The CDR3 coding sequence is TGTGCCAGCAGTCCCCTGGGGAGCTACAATCAGCCCCAGCATTTT. The V gene is TRBV28, the J gene TRBJ1-5; D remains unclear. Germline CDR1 MDHEN, CDR2 SYDVKM. The CDR3 contains 15 residues. V was shortened by 5 bases and J by 3 bases, with 14 bases between the two germline ends.

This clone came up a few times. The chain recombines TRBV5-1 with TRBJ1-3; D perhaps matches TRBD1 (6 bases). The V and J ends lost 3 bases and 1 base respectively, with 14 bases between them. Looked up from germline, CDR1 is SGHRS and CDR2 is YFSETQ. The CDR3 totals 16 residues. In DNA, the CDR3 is TGCGCCAGCAGCTCGTCCCACAGGGCTTCTGGAAACACCATATATTTT. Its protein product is CASSSSHRASGNTIYF.

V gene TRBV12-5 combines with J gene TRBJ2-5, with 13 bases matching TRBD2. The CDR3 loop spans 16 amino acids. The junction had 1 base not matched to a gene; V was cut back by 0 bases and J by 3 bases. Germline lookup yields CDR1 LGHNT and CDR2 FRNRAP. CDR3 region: CASGLVTSGGEETQYF. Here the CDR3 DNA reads TGTGCTAGTGGTTTGGTAACTAGCGGGGGGGAAGAGACCCAGTACTTC.

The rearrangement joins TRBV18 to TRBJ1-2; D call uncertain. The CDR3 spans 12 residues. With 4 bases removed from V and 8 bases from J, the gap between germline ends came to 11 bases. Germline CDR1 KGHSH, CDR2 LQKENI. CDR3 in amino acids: CASSRGQQGYTF. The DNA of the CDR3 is TGTGCCAGCTCACGTGGGCAACAAGGCTACACCTTC.

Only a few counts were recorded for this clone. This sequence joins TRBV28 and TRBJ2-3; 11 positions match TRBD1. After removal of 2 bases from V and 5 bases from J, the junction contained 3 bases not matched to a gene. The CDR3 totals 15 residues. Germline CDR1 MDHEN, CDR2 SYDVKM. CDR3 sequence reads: CASSLRGQGGDTQYF. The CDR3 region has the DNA TGTGCCAGCAGTTTAAGGGGACAGGGGGGAGATACGCAGTATTTT.